The 31 T cell receptor beta chains presented below share a single source sample, sequenced in a study of cytomegalovirus exposure and HLA in healthy donors. TCRdb keeps only in-frame clones here, not all; method: immunoSEQ multiplex PCR. The repertoire consists of tens of thousands of clones, with over 85% occurring once and the leading ten covering 3.5% to 4%. Sample: PBMCs. The receptors were sampled from a woman in her 30s in good health and CMV-seronegative.

The chain links TRBV23-1 to TRBJ2-7; 11 nucleotides line up with TRBD1. TRBV23-1 qualifies as an ORF whose function is uncertain. V trimming: 9 bases; J trimming: 0 bases; junction bases outside the gene matches: 13. The length of the CDR3 is 17 residues. The DNA for the CDR3 is TGCGCCAGGGAGCGGGACAGGGGGGTTGGGGGCTCCTACGAGCAGTACTTC. The encoded protein is CARERDRGVGGSYEQYF.

This chain links TRBV5-1 with TRBJ2-7, with D maybe TRBD1 (5 bases). CDR1 and CDR2 from the germline V gene are SGHRS and YFSETQ. This CDR3 contains 14 residues. V lost 0 bases and J lost 7, with 14 bases in between. Written as DNA, the CDR3 is TGCGCCAGCAGCTTGGTTCAGGGTCTGGGGGAGCAGTACTTC. The encoded protein is CASSLVQGLGEQYF.

The chain carries TRBV6-1 and TRBJ2-7; D is unresolved. Germline-derived CDR1 and CDR2 are MNHNS and SASEGT. CDR3 length: 12 amino acids. Trimming took 0 bases from V and 5 from J, leaving 5 bases between them. The CDR3: CASSEAAHEQYF. The DNA for the CDR3 is TGTGCCAGCAGTGAAGCGGCCCACGAGCAGTACTTC.

The chain has TRBV27 and TRBJ2-7; TRBD2 aligns across 8 bases. This CDR3 has 17 residues. The junction had 13 bases not matched to a gene; V was cut back by 4 bases and J by 2 bases. From germline, CDR1 is MNHEY and CDR2 SMNVEV (reference sequence). The CDR3 sequence: CASSSLGKGLEAYEQYF. CDR3 sequence (DNA): TGTGCCAGCAGTTCTCTGGGGAAGGGACTAGAGGCCTACGAGCAGTACTTC.

The chain couples TRBV19 to TRBJ2-2, with 7 positions matching TRBD2. The V and J ends lost 5 bases and 2 bases, in that order; junction bases with no gene match: 5. This CDR3 is 15 amino acids long. CDR1 is LNHDA and CDR2 is SQIVND in the germline V gene (reference sequence). The CDR3 spells CASSRTSTNTGELFF. CDR3 sequence (DNA): TGTGCCAGTAGTCGGACTAGTACTAACACCGGGGAGCTGTTTTTT.

V gene TRBV18 combines with J gene TRBJ2-1, with D perhaps TRBD1 (5 bases). V dropped 3 bases and J dropped 5 bases, with 17 bases sitting between them. The CDR3 has 16 amino acids. Germline loops: CDR1 KGHSH, CDR2 LQKENI. The CDR3 spells CASSPGVTVLNNEQFF. CDR3 DNA sequence: TGTGCCAGCTCACCCGGCGTGACAGTCCTAAACAATGAGCAGTTCTTC.

The chain carries TRBV5-6 and TRBJ1-1; no clear D gene. Trimming shortened V by 1 base and J by 7 bases, and 11 bases separated the two germline ends. Germline values: CDR1 SGHDT, CDR2 YYEEEE. This CDR3 contains 13 residues. The DNA for the CDR3 is TGTGCCAGCAGCTTGTACACAAGTGTTGAAGCTTTCTTT. It codes for CASSLYTSVEAFF. Looking up the rest from reference TRBV5-6 and TRBJ1-1 gives the full variable domain: DAGVTQSPTHLIKTRGQQVTLRCSPKSGHDTVSWYQQALGQGPQFIFQYYEEEERQRGNFPDRFSGHQFPNYSSELNVNALLLGDSALYLCASSLYTSVEAFFGQGTRLTVV.

V is TRBV5-4 and J is TRBJ1-2, with no clear D. Trimming shortened V by 4 bases and J by 8 bases, and 12 bases separated the two germline ends. Germline CDR1 is SGHNT and CDR2 is YYREEE (reference sequence). This CDR3 has 12 amino acids. The CDR3 DNA follows: TGTGCCAGCAGCCCTGACTCGTTGGGCTACACCTTC. Protein product: CASSPDSLGYTF.

The rearrangement links TRBV19 to TRBJ1-2; 10 positions match TRBD1. The length of the CDR3 is 14 residues. J gave up 5 bases and V 9 bases, and 9 bases lay outside the gene matches. Germline V gene sequence: CDR1 LNHDA, CDR2 SQIVND (reference sequence). CDR3 loop: CASTDRGTVYGYTF. Written as DNA, the CDR3 is TGTGCCAGCACGGACAGGGGGACGGTATATGGCTACACCTTC. Full variable domain (remainder filled in from reference TRBV19 and TRBJ1-2): DGGITQSPKYLFRKEGQNVTLSCEQNLNHDAMYWYRQDPGQGLRLIYYSQIVNDFQKGDIAEGYSVSREKKESFPLTVTSAQKNPTAFYLCASTDRGTVYGYTFGSGTRLTVV.

DNA of the CDR3: TGTGCCAGCAGCTTATATAGCGGCTACGAGCAGTACTTC. It specifies CASSLYSGYEQYF. The V call is TRBV11-3, the J call TRBJ2-7, with TRBD2 as a possible D gene (6 bases). This CDR3 has 13 residues. CDR1 and CDR2 from the germline V gene are SGHNT and YENEEA. V gave up 2 bases and J gave up 3 bases, with 8 bases separating them.

This chain connects TRBV2 to TRBJ2-1; D gene uncertain. Germline CDR1 reads SNHLY; CDR2 reads FYNNEI. Between the trimmed V and J ends, which lost 4 bases and 3 bases, there was a span of 16 bases. The length of the CDR3 is 16 residues. As DNA, the CDR3 is TGTGCCAGCAGTGTCTTGAGGCCACCAAGCTACAATGAGCAGTTCTTC. This translates into CASSVLRPPSYNEQFF.

This chain connects TRBV6-1 to TRBJ1-1; D is ambiguous. This CDR3 has 13 amino acids. Germline values: CDR1 MNHNS, CDR2 SASEGT. V lost 6 bases and J 0 bases, leaving 8 bases between the germline ends. The CDR3 protein is CASRETLNTEAFF. In DNA form, the CDR3 reads TGTGCCAGCAGGGAGACCCTGAACACTGAAGCTTTCTTT.

With respect to this clone: Germline is not matched at one junction end, which may reflect a read error. The genes are TRBV28 and TRBJ1-1, with TRBD1 matching over 8 bases. The CDR3 contains 13 residues. Germline V lookup: CDR1 MDHEN, CDR2 SYDVKM. The CDR3: CASSPHRTGSDLF. CDR3 DNA sequence: TGTGCCAGCAGTCCTCACCGGACAGGGTCAGATTTGTTT. Filled out from reference TRBV28 and TRBJ1-1, the complete variable domain reads DVKVTQSSRYLVKRTGEKVFLECVQDMDHENMFWYRQDPGLGLRLIYFSYDVKMKEKGDIPEGYSVSREKKERFSLILESASTNQTSMYLCASSPHRTGSDLFGQGTRLTVV.

This sequence joins TRBV6-5 and TRBJ1-5; perhaps TRBD1 as D (5 bases). CDR1 and CDR2 from the germline V gene are MNHEY and SVGAGI. The CDR3 loop spans 16 amino acids. V lost 0 bases and J lost 4, with 13 bases in between. In DNA form, the CDR3 reads TGTGCCAGCAGTTACTCCGGGACTCCCGGTAATCAGCCCCAGCATTTT. Translated, it gives CASSYSGTPGNQPQHF.

This rearrangement joins TRBV6-1 to TRBJ1-5; 8 nucleotides match TRBD1. The V segment lost 7 bases and the J segment 7 bases; nucleotides outside the gene matches: 12. Germline V lookup: CDR1 MNHNS, CDR2 SASEGT. CDR3 size: 15 residues. The CDR3 DNA follows: TGTGCCAGCAACCTTGACAGGGGACGGTCACAGCCCCAGCATTTT. This encodes CASNLDRGRSQPQHF.

The count of this clone is one. The rearrangement joins TRBV6-6 to TRBJ2-2, with D perhaps TRBD1 (5 bases). From germline, CDR1 is MNHNY and CDR2 SVGAGI (reference sequence). The CDR3 covers 14 residues. Trimming stripped 7 bases from V and 6 bases from J, with 15 bases between. The CDR3 bases are TGTGCCAGCAACCCCGTCCAGGGCGCCGGGGAGCTGTTTTTT. It encodes CASNPVQGAGELFF.

The chain employs TRBV2 and TRBJ2-2, with D perhaps TRBD1 (7 bases). Germline lookup yields CDR1 SNHLY and CDR2 FYNNEI. This CDR3 comprises 14 residues. The V and J ends lost 4 bases and 5 bases respectively, with 11 bases between them. CDR3 nucleotides: TGTGCCAGCAGTGGACAGGGAGGAACCGGGGAGCTGTTTTTT. Translating it yields CASSGQGGTGELFF. Full variable domain (rest looked up from reference TRBV2 and TRBJ2-2): EPEVTQTPSHQVTQMGQEVILRCVPISNHLYFYWYRQILGQKVEFLVSFYNNEISEKSEIFDDQFSVERPDGSNFTLKIRSTKLEDSAMYFCASSGQGGTGELFFGEGSRLTVL.

The chain uses TRBV10-3 and TRBJ1-1, with D possibly matching TRBD1 (5 bases). V was shortened by 7 bases and J by 0 bases, with 9 bases between the two germline ends. This CDR3 is 13 amino acids long. Germline V gives CDR1 ENHRY, CDR2 SYGVKD. CDR3 residues: CAINRGVNTEAFF. For the CDR3, the DNA is TGTGCCATCAATCGGGGGGTGAACACTGAAGCTTTCTTT.

The chain carries TRBV2 and TRBJ2-1; the match to TRBD2 covers 13 bases. The CDR3 is 17 amino acids. With V trimmed by 8 bases and J by 8 bases, 15 bases remained unmatched. Germline V CDR1 and CDR2: SNHLY, FYNNEI. CDR3 loop: CASLFGSRTSGSYEQFF. The CDR3 region has the DNA TGTGCCAGCCTATTTGGGTCCAGGACTAGCGGGAGTTATGAGCAGTTCTTC. Together with reference TRBV2 and TRBJ2-1, the CDR3 gives the full variable domain: EPEVTQTPSHQVTQMGQEVILRCVPISNHLYFYWYRQILGQKVEFLVSFYNNEISEKSEIFDDQFSVERPDGSNFTLKIRSTKLEDSAMYFCASLFGSRTSGSYEQFFGPGTRLTVL.

This clone occurred once. V usage is TRBV28 and J usage is TRBJ2-1; 8 bases fit TRBD1. J gave up 6 bases and V 5 bases, and 12 bases lay outside the gene matches. The CDR3 is 16 residues long. Germline CDR1 and CDR2: MDHEN and SYDVKM. DNA of the CDR3: TGTGCCAGCAGTCTTATTACCGGGACAGGTAGCAATGAGCAGTTCTTC. It is translated as CASSLITGTGSNEQFF.

The rearrangement joins TRBV5-1 to TRBJ2-3; 9 nucleotides line up with TRBD2. Germline V gene lookup returns CDR1 SGHRS and CDR2 YFSETQ. The CDR3 contains 16 residues. The junction had 4 bases not matched to a gene; V was cut back by 0 bases and J by 2 bases. CDR3 coding DNA: TGCGCCAGCAGCTTGGCCGGCGGGGGGGTCACAGATACGCAGTATTTT. It codes for CASSLAGGGVTDTQYF.

The chain is built from TRBV7-9 and TRBJ1-2; D is possibly TRBD1 (5 bases). CDR3 length: 17 residues. Germline lookup yields CDR1 SEHNR and CDR2 FQNEAQ (reference sequence). The germline V and J ends were trimmed by 7 bases and 4 bases, with 25 bases remaining between them. The CDR3 reads CASTSMGRNRAGYGYTF. CDR3 sequence (DNA): TGTGCCAGCACCTCGATGGGACGCAACCGAGCGGGCTATGGCTACACCTTC.

The rearrangement uses TRBV2 and TRBJ2-7, with D perhaps TRBD2 (7 bases). The CDR3 sequence is 15 residues long. V was clipped by 4 bases and J by 1 base, with 14 bases between them. CDR1 and CDR2 (germline): SNHLY, FYNNEI. CDR3 amino acids: CASSVGGALSYEQYF. CDR3 bases: TGTGCCAGCAGTGTTGGGGGGGCTCTTTCCTACGAGCAGTACTTC.

This chain uses TRBV7-2 with TRBJ2-1; D is perhaps TRBD1 (6 bases). V gave up 1 base and J gave up 10 bases, with 17 bases separating them. Germline CDR1 reads SGHTA; CDR2 reads FQGNSA. This CDR3 has 15 amino acids. This chain's CDR3 is CASSLGRGPSKEQFF. CDR3 nucleotide sequence: TGTGCCAGCAGCTTAGGCAGGGGCCCGTCGAAGGAGCAGTTCTTC.

This chain links TRBV7-2 with TRBJ2-3; D call uncertain. Germline V gene sequence: CDR1 SGHTA, CDR2 FQGNSA. The CDR3 extends over 15 amino acids. Trimming left V 5 bases short and J 5 bases short, with 17 bases between. The CDR3 loop reads CASSPKTLTRDTQYF. In nucleotides, the CDR3 is TGTGCCAGCAGCCCGAAGACCTTGACACGAGATACGCAGTATTTT.

The J gene is TRBJ2-5, the V gene TRBV20-1; maybe TRBD1 (6 bases). Trimming removed 6 bases at V and 2 bases at J, with 7 bases between. CDR1 DFQATT and CDR2 SNEGSKA come from the germline V gene (reference sequence). The CDR3 is made up of 11 amino acids. The CDR3 nucleotides are TGCAGTGCAGGGACACAAGAGACCCAGTACTTC. It codes for CSAGTQETQYF.

The CDR3 protein is CASSPGELPYGYTF. The CDR3 nucleotides are TGTGCCAGCTCACCAGGGGAGCTCCCCTATGGCTACACCTTC. V is TRBV18 and J is TRBJ1-2; no reliable D call. Germline CDR1 is KGHSH and CDR2 is LQKENI. This CDR3 has 14 residues. V was cut by 2 bases and J by 4 bases, with 11 bases left in between.

The chain employs TRBV14 and TRBJ2-7; no definite D call. Looked up from germline, CDR1 is SGHDN and CDR2 is FVKESK. The CDR3 has 15 amino acids. Trimming took off 0 bases at V and 7 bases at J, with 16 bases between the two ends. The CDR3 reads CASSQDAASPREQYF. The CDR3 DNA sequence: TGTGCCAGCAGCCAAGATGCGGCTTCCCCACGGGAGCAGTACTTC.

The chain links TRBV15 to TRBJ2-7; 10 nucleotides agree with TRBD1. The CDR3 runs to 16 residues. Germline loops: CDR1 LNHNV, CDR2 YYDKDF (reference sequence). V dropped 0 bases and J dropped 1; count of bases not matched to a gene: 3. The CDR3 DNA reads as TGTGCCACCAGCAGAGATCCGGGACAGGGGTCCTACGAGCAGTACTTC. Residues: CATSRDPGQGSYEQYF.

This chain uses TRBV11-2 with TRBJ2-1; 9 positions match TRBD1. This CDR3 has 15 amino acids. Germline V gene lookup returns CDR1 SGHAT and CDR2 FQNNGV. J gave up 4 bases and V 3 bases, and 4 bases lay outside the gene matches. The CDR3 region is CASSFGTGLYNEQFF. The CDR3 nucleotides are TGTGCCAGCAGCTTCGGGACAGGGCTGTACAATGAGCAGTTCTTC. The full variable domain, rest sourced from reference TRBV11-2 and TRBJ2-1, is EAGVAQSPRYKIIEKRQSVAFWCNPISGHATLYWYQQILGQGPKLLIQFQNNGVVDDSQLPKDRFSAERLKGVDSTLKIQPAKLEDSAVYLCASSFGTGLYNEQFFGPGTRLTVL.

CDR3 in amino acids: CASSVTRDSFSPLHF. CDR3 nucleotides: TGTGCCAGCAGCGTAACGCGGGACTCATTCTCACCCCTCCACTTT. The genes are TRBV9 and TRBJ1-6; TRBD1 is a possible D gene (5 bases). CDR3 length equals 15 residues. CDR1 SGDLS and CDR2 YYNGEE come from the germline V gene. Trimming took 1 base from V and 10 from J, leaving 15 bases between them.